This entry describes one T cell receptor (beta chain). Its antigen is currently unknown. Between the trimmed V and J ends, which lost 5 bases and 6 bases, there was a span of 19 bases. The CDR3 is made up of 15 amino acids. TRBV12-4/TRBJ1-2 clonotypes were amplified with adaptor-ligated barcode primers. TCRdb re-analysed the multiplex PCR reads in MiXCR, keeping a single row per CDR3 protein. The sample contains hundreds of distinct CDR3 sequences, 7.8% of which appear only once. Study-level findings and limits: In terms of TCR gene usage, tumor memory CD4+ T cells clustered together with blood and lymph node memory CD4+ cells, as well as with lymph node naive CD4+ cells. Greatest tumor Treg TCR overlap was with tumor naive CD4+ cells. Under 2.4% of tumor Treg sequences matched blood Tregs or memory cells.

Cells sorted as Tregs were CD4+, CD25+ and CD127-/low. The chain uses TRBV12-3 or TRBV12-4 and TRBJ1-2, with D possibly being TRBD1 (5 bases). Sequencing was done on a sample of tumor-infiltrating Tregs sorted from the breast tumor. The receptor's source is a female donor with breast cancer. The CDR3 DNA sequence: TGTGCCAGCAGTCATACCCAGCAGGGTGTGCATGGCTACACCTTC. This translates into CASSHTQQGVHGYTF.